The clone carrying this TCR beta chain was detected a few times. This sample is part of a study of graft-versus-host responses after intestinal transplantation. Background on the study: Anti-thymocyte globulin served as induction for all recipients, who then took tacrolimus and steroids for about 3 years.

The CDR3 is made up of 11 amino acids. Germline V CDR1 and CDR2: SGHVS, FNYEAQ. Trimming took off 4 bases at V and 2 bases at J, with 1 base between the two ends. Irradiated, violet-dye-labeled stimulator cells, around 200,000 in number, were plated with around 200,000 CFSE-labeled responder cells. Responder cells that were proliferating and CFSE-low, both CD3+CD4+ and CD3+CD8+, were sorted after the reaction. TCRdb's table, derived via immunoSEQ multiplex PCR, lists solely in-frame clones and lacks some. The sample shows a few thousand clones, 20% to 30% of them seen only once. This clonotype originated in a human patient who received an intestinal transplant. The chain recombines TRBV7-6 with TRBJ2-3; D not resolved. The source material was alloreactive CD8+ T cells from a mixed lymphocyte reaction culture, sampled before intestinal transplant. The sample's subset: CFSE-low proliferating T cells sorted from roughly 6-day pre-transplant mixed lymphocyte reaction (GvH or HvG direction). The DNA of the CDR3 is TGTGCCAGCAGCTACACAGATACGCAGTATTTT. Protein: CASSYTDTQYF. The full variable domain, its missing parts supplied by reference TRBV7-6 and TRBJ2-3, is GAGVSQSPRYKVTKRGQDVALRCDPISGHVSLYWYRQALGQGPEFLTYFNYEAQQDKSGLPNDRFSAERPEGSISTLTIQRTEQRDSAMYRCASSYTDTQYFGPGTRLTVL.